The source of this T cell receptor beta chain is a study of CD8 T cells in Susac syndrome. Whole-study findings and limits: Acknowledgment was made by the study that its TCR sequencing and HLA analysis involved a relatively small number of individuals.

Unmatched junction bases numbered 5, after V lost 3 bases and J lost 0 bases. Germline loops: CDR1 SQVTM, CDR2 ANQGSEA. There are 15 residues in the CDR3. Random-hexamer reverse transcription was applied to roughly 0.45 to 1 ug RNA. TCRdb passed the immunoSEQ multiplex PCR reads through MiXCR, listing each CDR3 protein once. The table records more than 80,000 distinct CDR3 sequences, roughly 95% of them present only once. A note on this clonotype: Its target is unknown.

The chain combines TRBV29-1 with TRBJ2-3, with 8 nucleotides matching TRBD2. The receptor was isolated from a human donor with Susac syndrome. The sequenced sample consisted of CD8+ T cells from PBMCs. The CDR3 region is CSVESGLESTDTQYF. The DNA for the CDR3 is TGCAGCGTTGAGTCGGGACTAGAAAGCACAGATACGCAGTATTTT.